This T cell receptor beta chain emerged from a study of blood T cell repertoires in COVID-19. The wider study: Samples taken during acute and convalescent COVID-19 were collected in the United States, Italy and Spain.

Trimming pared 0 bases from V and 3 bases from J, leaving 13 bases between. The germline V gene encodes CDR1 SGHRS and CDR2 YFSETQ. This CDR3 is built from 15 residues. Using immunoSEQ multiplex PCR, the repertoire was profiled, and TCRdb retains in-frame clones only, with some absent. The sample gives a few hundred thousand clones, roughly 89% of which show up once; more than 9% is in the top ten. Grouping used clinical history reported by participants in a survey and questionnaire. Recovered status applied to Cohort 3 donors who had two consecutive negative PCRs. It also applied to those with clearance or with symptom resolution.

The sequence was collected from a woman aged 25 to 39 who had recovered from COVID-19. This chain connects TRBV5-1 to TRBJ2-7; D perhaps matches TRBD2 (6 bases). Sequenced sample: PBMCs or T cells enriched from blood (not recorded which). CDR3 protein: CASSLDRDGGYEQYF. CDR3 DNA: TGCGCCAGCAGCTTGGATCGGGACGGGGGCTACGAGCAGTACTTC. The full variable domain, with the rest looked up from reference TRBV5-1 and TRBJ2-7, is KAGVTQTPRYLIKTRGQQVTLSCSPISGHRSVSWYQQTPGQGLQFLFEYFSETQRNKGNFPGRFSGRQFSNSRSEMNVSTLELGDSALYLCASSLDRDGGYEQYFGPGTRLTVT.